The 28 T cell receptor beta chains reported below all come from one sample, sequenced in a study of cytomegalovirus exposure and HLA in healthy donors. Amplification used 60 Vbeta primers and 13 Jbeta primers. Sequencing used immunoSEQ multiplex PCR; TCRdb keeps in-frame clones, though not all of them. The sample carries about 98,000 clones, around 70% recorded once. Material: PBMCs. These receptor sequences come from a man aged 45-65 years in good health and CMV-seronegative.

CDR3 loop: CASSEGLGDYGYTF. CDR3 in DNA: TGTGCCAGCAGTGAAGGACTAGGGGACTATGGCTACACCTTC. J is TRBJ1-2 and V is TRBV6-1; D is possibly TRBD1 (5 bases). Trimming pared 1 base from V and 3 bases from J, leaving 9 bases between. The CDR3 length is 14 residues. Germline CDR1 MNHNS, CDR2 SASEGT.

CDR3: CASIVGRANTEAFF. Written as DNA, the CDR3 is TGTGCCAGCATCGTTGGGAGGGCGAACACTGAAGCTTTCTTT. The chain uses TRBV6-6 and TRBJ1-1; D call uncertain. Trimming removed 7 bases from V and 1 base from J, with 13 bases in between. The CDR3 is 14 amino acids. The germline V gene encodes CDR1 MNHNY and CDR2 SVGAGI (reference sequence).

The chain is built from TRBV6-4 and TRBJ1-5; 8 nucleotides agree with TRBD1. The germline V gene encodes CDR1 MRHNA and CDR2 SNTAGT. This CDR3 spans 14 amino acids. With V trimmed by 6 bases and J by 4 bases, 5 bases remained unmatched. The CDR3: CASSQTGGNQPQHF. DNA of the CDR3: TGTGCCAGCAGCCAAACAGGGGGGAATCAGCCCCAGCATTTT.

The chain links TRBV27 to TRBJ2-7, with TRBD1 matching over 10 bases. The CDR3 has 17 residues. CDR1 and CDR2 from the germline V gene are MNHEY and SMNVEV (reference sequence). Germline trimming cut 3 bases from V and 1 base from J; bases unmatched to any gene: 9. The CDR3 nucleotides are TGTGCCAGCAGTTTTATGGGACCGGGACAGGGGTCCTACGAGCAGTACTTC. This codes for CASSFMGPGQGSYEQYF.

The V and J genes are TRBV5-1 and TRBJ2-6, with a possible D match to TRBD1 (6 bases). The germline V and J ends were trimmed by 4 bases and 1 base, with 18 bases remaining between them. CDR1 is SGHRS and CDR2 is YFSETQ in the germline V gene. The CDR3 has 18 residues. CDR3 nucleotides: TGCGCCAGCAGCGTCAGACAGGTATCGTCTTCTGGGGCCAACGTCCTGACTTTC. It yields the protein CASSVRQVSSSGANVLTF.

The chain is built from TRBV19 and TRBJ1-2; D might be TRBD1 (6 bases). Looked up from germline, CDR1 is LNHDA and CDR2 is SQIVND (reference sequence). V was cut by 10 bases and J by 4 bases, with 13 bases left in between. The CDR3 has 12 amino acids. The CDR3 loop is CATQTGSYGYTF. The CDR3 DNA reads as TGTGCCACCCAGACAGGAAGCTATGGCTACACCTTC.

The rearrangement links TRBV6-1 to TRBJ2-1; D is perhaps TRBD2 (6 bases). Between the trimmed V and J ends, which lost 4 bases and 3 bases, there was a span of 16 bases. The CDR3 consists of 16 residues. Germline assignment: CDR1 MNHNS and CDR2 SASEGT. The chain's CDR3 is CASSGGNSGNYNEQFF. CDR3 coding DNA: TGTGCCAGCAGTGGAGGTAATAGCGGAAACTACAATGAGCAGTTCTTC.

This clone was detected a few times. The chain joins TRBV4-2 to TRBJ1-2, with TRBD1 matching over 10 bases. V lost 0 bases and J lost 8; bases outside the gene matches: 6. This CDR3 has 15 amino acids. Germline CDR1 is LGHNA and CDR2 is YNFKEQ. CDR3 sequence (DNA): TGTGCCAGCAGCCAAGATAGGGACAGGGGCTTGGGCTACACCTTC. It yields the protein CASSQDRDRGLGYTF.

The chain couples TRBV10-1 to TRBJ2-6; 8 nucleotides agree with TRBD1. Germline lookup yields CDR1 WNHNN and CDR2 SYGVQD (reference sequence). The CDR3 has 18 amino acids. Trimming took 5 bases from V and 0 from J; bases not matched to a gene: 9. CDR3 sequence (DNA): TGCGCCAGCAGTCCCGGACAGGGCCCCCTCTCTGGGGCCAACGTCCTGACTTTC. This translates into CASSPGQGPLSGANVLTF.

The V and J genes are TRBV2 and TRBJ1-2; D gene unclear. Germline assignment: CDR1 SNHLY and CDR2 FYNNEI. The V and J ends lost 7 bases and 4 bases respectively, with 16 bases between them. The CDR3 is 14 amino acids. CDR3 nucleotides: TGTGCCAGCACGCGACCCCAAAGCGGCTATGGCTACACCTTC. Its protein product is CASTRPQSGYGYTF.

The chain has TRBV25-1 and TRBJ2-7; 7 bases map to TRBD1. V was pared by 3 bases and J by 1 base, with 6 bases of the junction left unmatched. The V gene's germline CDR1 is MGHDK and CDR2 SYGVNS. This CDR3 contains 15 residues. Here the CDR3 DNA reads TGTGCCAGCAGTGACGCAGGACAGGCATCCTACGAGCAGTACTTC. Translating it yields CASSDAGQASYEQYF.

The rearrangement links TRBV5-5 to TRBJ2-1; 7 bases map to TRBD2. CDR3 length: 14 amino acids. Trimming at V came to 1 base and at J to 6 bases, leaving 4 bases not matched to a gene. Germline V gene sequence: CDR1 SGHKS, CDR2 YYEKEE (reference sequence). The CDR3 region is CASSLLLAVNEQFF. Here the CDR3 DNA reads TGTGCCAGCAGCTTGCTGCTAGCGGTCAATGAGCAGTTCTTC.

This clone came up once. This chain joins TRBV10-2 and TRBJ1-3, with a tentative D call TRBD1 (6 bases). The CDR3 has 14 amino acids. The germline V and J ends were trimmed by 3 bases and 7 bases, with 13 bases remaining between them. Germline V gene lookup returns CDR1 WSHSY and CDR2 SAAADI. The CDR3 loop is CASSERRGGNTIYF. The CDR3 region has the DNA TGCGCCAGCAGTGAACGAAGGGGGGGGAACACCATATATTTT.

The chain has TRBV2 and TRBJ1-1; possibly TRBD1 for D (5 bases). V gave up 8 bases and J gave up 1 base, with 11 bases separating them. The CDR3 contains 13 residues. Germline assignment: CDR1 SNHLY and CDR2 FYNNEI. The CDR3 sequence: CASSVRGNTEAFF. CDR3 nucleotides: TGTGCCAGCTCCGTTAGGGGGAACACTGAAGCTTTCTTT.

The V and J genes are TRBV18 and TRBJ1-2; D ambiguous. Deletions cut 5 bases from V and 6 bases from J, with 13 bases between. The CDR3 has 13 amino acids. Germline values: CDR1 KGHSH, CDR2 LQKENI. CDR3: CASSAETGNGYTF. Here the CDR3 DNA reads TGTGCCAGCTCAGCGGAGACGGGAAATGGCTACACCTTC. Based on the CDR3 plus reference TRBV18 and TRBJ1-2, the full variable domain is NAGVMQNPRHLVRRRGQEARLRCSPMKGHSHVYWYRQLPEEGLKFMVYLQKENIIDESGMPKERFSAEFPKEGPSILRIQQVVRGDSAAYFCASSAETGNGYTFGSGTRLTVV.

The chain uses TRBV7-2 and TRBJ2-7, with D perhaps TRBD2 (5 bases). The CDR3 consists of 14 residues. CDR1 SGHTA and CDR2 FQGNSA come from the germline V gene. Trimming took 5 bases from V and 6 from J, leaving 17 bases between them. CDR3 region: CASSPGLAASEQYF. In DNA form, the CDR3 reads TGTGCCAGCAGCCCCGGGCTAGCAGCAAGCGAGCAGTACTTC.

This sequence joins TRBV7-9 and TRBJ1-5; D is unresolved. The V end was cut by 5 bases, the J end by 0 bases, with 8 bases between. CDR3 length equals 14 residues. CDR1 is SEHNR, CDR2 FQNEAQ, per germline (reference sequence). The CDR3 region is CASSSGFSNQPQHF. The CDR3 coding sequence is TGTGCCAGCAGCAGCGGGTTTAGCAATCAGCCCCAGCATTTT. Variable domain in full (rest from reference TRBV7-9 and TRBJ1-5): DTGVSQNPRHKITKRGQNVTFRCDPISEHNRLYWYRQTLGQGPEFLTYFQNEAQLEKSRLLSDRFSAERPKGSFSTLEIQRTEQGDSAMYLCASSSGFSNQPQHFGDGTRLSIL.

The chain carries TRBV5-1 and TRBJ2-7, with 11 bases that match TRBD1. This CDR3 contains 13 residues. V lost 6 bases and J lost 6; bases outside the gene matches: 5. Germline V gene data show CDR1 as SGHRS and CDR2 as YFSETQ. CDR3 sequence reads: CASTRDRGGEQYF. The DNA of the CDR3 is TGCGCCAGCACCAGGGACAGGGGGGGCGAGCAGTACTTC.

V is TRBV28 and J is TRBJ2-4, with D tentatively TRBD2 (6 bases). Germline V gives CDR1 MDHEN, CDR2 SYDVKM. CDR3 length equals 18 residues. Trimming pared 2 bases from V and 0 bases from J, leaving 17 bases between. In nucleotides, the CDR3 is TGTGCCAGCAGTTTAGGAGGGAGAGGAGTTTTAGCCAAAAACATTCAGTACTTC. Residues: CASSLGGRGVLAKNIQYF.

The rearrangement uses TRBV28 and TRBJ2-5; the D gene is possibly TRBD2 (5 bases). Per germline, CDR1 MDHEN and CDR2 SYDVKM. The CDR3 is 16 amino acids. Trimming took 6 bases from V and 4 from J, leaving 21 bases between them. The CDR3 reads CASSLPRPGRGETQYF. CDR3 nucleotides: TGTGCCAGCAGCTTACCCCGACCAGGTCGGGGAGAGACCCAGTACTTC.

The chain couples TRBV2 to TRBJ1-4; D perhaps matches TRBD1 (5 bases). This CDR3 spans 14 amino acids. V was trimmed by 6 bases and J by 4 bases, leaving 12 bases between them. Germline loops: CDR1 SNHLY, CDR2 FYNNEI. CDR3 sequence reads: CASSPDSNNEKLFF. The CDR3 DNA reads TGTGCCAGCAGCCCCGACAGCAATAATGAAAAACTGTTTTTT.

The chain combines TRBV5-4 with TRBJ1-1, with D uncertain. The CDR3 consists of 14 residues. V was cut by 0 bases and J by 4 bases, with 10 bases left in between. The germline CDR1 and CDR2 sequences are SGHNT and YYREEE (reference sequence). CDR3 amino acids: CASSLGEAVTEAFF. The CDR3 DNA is TGTGCCAGCAGCTTGGGGGAGGCGGTCACTGAAGCTTTCTTT.

In DNA, the CDR3 is TGTGCCAGCAGCTTAGAGGGCTACGGGACTAGCGGGAGGGTGGAGACCCAGTACTTC. It codes for CASSLEGYGTSGRVETQYF. This chain links TRBV7-9 with TRBJ2-5; 16 nucleotides match TRBD2. This CDR3 has 19 residues. With V trimmed by 1 base and J by 5 bases, 10 bases remained unmatched. The germline gives CDR1 SEHNR, CDR2 FQNEAQ (reference sequence).

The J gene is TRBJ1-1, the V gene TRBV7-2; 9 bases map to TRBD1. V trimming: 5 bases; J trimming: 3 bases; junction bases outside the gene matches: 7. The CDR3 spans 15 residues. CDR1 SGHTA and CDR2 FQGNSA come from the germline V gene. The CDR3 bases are TGTGCCAGCAGCCTCAGATGGGACAGGGACACTGAAGCTTTCTTT. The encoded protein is CASSLRWDRDTEAFF.

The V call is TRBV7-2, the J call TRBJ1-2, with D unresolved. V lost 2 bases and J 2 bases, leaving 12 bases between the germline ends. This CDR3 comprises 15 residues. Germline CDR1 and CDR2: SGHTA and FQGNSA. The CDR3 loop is CASSLRSSLNYGYTF. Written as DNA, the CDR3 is TGTGCCAGCAGCTTACGATCCAGTTTAAACTATGGCTACACCTTC.

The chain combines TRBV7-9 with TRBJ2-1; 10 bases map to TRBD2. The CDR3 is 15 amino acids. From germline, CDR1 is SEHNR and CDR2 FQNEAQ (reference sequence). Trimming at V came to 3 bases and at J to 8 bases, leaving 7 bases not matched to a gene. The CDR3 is CASSFLLAGRYEQFF. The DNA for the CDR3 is TGTGCCAGCAGCTTTCTACTAGCGGGACGGTATGAGCAGTTCTTC.

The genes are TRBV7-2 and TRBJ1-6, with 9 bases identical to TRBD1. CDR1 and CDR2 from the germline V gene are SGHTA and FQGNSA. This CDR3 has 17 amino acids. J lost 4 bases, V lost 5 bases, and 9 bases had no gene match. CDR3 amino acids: CASSGRDREGYNSPLHF. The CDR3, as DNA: TGTGCCAGCAGCGGACGGGACAGGGAAGGGTATAATTCACCCCTCCACTTT.

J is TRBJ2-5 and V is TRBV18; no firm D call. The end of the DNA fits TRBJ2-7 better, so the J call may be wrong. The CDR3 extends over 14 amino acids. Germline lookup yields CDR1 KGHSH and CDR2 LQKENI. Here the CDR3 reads CASSPRNSLYEQYF. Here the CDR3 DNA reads TGTGCCAGCTCACCCCGCAACTCTCTTTACGAGCAGTACTTC.